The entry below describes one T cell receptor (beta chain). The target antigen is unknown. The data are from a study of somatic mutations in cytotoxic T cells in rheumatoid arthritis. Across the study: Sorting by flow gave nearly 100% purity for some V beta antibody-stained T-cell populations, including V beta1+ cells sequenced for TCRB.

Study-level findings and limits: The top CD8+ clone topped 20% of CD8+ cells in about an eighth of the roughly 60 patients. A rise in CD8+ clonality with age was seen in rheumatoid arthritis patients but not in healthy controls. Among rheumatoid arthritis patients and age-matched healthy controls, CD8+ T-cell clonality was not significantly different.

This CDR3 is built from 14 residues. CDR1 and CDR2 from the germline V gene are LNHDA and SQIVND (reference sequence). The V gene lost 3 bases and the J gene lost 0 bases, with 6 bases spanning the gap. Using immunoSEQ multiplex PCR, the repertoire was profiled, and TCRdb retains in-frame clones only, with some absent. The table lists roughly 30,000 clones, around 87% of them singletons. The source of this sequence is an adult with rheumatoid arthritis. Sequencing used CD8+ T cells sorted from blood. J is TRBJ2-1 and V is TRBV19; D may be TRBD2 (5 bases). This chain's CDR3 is CASSIRDSYNEQFF. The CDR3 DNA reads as TGTGCCAGTAGTATTCGGGACTCCTACAATGAGCAGTTCTTC.